This TCR beta chain was obtained from a study of blood T cell repertoires in COVID-19. Turning to the study itself: PBMCs, B-cell-depleted T cells, or T cells were the source of the cDNA or gDNA that made up the material.

V lost 4 bases and J lost 0; bases outside the gene matches: 5. Per the germline V gene, CDR1 is SGHRS and CDR2 is YFSETQ. This CDR3 spans 15 amino acids. Seattle participants joined during active infection and were tracked over time. In the source study's methods: How many nucleated cells were present was estimated from reference gene primer amplification. Method: immunoSEQ multiplex PCR; TCRdb's copy keeps in-frame clones and lacks some. The V and J calls and clone size are taken from that table; D and trimming were inferred from the DNA. In the table there are roughly 200,000 clones, 81% of which are singletons.

The specimen sequenced was peripheral blood. The rearrangement uses TRBV5-1 and TRBJ2-7; 9 bases match TRBD2. This sequence originates from a woman older than 75 with COVID-19, enrolled during active disease. CDR3 protein: CASSVAGGNSYEQYF. CDR3 DNA: TGCGCCAGCAGCGTGGCGGGAGGGAACTCCTACGAGCAGTACTTC. Together with reference TRBV5-1 and TRBJ2-7, the CDR3 gives the full variable domain: KAGVTQTPRYLIKTRGQQVTLSCSPISGHRSVSWYQQTPGQGLQFLFEYFSETQRNKGNFPGRFSGRQFSNSRSEMNVSTLELGDSALYLCASSVAGGNSYEQYFGPGTRLTVT.